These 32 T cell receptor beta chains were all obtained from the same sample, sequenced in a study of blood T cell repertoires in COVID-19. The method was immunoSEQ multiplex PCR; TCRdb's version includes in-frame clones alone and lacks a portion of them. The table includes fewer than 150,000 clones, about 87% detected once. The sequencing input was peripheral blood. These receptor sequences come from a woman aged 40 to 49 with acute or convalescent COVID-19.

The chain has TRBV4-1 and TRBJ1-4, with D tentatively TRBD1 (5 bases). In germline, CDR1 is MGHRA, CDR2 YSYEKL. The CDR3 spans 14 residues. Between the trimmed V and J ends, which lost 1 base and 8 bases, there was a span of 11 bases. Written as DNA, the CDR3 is TGCGCCAGCAGCCAAGTTCCCGGGGGGGAAAAACTGTTTTTT. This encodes CASSQVPGGEKLFF.

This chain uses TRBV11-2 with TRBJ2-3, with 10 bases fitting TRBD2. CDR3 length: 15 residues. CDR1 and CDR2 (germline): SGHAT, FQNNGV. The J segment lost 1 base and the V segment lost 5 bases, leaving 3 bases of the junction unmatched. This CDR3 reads CASSPLAGGTDTQYF. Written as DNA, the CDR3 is TGTGCCAGCAGCCCTCTAGCGGGGGGCACAGATACGCAGTATTTT.

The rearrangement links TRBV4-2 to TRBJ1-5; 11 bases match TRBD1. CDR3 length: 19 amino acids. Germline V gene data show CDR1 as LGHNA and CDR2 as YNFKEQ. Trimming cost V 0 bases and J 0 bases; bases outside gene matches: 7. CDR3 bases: TGTGCCAGCAGCCAAGATGTAGGACAGGGGGCGCATAGCAATCAGCCCCAGCATTTT. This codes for CASSQDVGQGAHSNQPQHF.

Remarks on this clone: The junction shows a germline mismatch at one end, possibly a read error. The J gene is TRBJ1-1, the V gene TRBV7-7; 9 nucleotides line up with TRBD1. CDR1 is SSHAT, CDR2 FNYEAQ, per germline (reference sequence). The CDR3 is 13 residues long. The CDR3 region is CASSLDRGAEAFF. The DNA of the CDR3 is TGTGCTAGCAGCTTGGACAGGGGCGCTGAAGCTTTCTTT.

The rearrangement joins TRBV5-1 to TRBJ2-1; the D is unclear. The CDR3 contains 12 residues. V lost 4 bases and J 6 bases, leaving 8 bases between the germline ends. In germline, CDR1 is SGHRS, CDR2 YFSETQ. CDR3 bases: TGCGCCAGCAGCCCAGGCAGCAATGAGCAGTTCTTC. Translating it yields CASSPGSNEQFF.

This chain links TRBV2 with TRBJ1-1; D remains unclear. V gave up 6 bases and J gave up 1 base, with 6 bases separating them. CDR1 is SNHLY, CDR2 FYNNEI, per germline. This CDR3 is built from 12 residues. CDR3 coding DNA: TGTGCCAGCAGGCACTGGAACACTGAAGCTTTCTTT. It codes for CASRHWNTEAFF.

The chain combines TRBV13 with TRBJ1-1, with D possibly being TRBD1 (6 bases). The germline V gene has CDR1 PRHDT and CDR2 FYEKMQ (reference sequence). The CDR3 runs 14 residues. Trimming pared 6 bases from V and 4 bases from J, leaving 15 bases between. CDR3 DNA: TGTGCCAGCAGTTTTACAGGGAAAGGCACTGAAGCTTTCTTT. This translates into CASSFTGKGTEAFF.

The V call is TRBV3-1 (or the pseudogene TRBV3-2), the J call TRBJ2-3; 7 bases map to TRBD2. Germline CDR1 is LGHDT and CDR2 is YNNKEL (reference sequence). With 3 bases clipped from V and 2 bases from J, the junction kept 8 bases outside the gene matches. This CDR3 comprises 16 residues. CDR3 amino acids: CASSQGDSGYTDTQYF. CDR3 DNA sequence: TGTGCCAGCAGCCAGGGGGATAGCGGGTACACAGATACGCAGTATTTT.

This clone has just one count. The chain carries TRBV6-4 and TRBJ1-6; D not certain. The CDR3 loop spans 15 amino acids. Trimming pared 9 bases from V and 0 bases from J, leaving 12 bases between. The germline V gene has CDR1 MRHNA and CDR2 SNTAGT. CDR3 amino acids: CASPRASSYNSPLHF. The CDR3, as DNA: TGTGCCAGTCCGAGGGCGAGCTCCTATAATTCACCCCTCCACTTT.

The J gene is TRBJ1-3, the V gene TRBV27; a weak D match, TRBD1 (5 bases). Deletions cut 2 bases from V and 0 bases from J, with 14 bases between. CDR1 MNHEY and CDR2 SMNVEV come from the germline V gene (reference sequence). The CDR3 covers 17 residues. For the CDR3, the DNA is TGTGCCAGCAGTTTAGGTCTTCCAGGGTCCTCTGGAAACACCATATATTTT. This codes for CASSLGLPGSSGNTIYF.

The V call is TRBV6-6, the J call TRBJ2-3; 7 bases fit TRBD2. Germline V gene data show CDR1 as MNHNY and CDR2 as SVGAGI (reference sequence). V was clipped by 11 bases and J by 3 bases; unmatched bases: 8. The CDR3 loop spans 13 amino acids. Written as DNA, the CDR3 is TGTGCCTCCTCGGTGGGGGGGACAGATACGCAGTATTTT. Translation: CASSVGGTDTQYF.

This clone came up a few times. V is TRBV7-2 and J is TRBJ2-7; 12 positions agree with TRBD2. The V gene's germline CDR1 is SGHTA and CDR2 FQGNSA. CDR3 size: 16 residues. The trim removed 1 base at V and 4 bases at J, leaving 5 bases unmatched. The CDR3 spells CASSLVSSGRGYEQYF. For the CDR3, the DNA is TGTGCCAGCAGCTTAGTGTCTAGCGGGAGGGGATACGAGCAGTACTTC.

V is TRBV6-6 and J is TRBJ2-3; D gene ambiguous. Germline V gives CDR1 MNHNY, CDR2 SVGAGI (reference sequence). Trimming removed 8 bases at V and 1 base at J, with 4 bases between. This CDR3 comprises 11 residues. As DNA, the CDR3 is TGTGCCAGCGAGGGCACAGATACGCAGTATTTT. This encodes CASEGTDTQYF.

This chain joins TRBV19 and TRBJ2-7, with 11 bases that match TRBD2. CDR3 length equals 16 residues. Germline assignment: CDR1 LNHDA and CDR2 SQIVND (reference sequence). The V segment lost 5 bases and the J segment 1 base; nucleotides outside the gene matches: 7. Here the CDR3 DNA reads TGTGCCAGTAGTGAGACCGGGACTAGCGGATCCTACGAGCAGTACTTC. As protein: CASSETGTSGSYEQYF. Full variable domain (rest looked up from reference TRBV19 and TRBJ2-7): DGGITQSPKYLFRKEGQNVTLSCEQNLNHDAMYWYRQDPGQGLRLIYYSQIVNDFQKGDIAEGYSVSREKKESFPLTVTSAQKNPTAFYLCASSETGTSGSYEQYFGPGTRLTVT.

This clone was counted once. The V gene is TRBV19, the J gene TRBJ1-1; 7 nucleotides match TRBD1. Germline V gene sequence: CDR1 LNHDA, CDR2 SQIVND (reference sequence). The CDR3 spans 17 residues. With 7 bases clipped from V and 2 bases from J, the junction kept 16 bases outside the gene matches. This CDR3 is CASKRTGTLYSNTEAFF. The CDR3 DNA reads TGTGCCAGTAAGAGGACAGGCACCCTTTACTCTAACACTGAAGCTTTCTTT.

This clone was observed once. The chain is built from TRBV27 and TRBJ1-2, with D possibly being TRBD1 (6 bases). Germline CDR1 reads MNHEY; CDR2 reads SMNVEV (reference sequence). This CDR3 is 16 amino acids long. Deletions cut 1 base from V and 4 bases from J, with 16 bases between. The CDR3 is CASSLFGATGTYGYTF. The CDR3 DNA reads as TGTGCCAGCAGTTTATTTGGTGCAACAGGGACCTATGGCTACACCTTC.

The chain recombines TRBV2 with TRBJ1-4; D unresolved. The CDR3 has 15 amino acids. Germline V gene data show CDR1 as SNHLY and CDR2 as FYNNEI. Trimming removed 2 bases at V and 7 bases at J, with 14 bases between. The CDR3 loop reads CASSEFGVRSEKLFF. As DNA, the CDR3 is TGTGCCAGCAGTGAATTCGGGGTCCGAAGTGAAAAACTGTTTTTT.

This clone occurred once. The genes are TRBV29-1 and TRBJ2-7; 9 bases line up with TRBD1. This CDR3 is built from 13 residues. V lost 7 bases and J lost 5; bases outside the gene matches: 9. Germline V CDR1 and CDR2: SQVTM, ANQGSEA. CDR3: CSATRDRDHEQYF. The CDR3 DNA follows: TGCAGCGCCACCCGGGACAGGGACCACGAGCAGTACTTC.

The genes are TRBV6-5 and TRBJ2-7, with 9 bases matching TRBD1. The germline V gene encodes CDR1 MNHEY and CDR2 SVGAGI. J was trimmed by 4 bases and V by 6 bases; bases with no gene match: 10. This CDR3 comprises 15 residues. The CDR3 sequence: CASRRKHDRGYEQYF. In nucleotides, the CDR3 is TGTGCCAGCAGACGCAAACACGACAGGGGGTACGAGCAGTACTTC.

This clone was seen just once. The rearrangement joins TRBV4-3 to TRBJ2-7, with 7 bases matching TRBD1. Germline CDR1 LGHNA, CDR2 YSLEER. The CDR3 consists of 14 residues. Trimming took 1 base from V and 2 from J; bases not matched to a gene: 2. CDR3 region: CASSQGQGAYEQYF. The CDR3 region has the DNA TGCGCCAGCAGCCAAGGCCAGGGGGCCTACGAGCAGTACTTC.

The CDR3 sequence: CASSWDSSNTGELFF. The CDR3 nucleotides are TGTGCCAGCAGCTGGGACAGCTCGAACACCGGGGAGCTGTTTTTT. The rearrangement links TRBV6-2 or TRBV6-3 to TRBJ2-2, with 7 bases identical to TRBD1. The CDR3 consists of 15 residues. The germline V gene has CDR1 MNHEY and CDR2 SVGEGT. J was trimmed by 0 bases and V by 6 bases; bases with no gene match: 4.

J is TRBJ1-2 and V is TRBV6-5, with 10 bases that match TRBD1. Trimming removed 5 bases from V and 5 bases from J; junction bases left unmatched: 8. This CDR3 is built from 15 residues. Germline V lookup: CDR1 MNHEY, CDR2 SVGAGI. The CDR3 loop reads CASSPRDRGWYGYTF. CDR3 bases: TGTGCCAGCAGTCCGCGGGACAGGGGATGGTATGGCTACACCTTC.

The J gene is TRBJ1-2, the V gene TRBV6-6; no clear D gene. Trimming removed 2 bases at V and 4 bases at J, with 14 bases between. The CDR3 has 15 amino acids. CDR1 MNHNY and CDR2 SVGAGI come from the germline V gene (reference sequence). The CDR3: CASSYANDIFYGYTF. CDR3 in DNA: TGTGCCAGCAGTTACGCCAACGACATTTTCTATGGCTACACCTTC.

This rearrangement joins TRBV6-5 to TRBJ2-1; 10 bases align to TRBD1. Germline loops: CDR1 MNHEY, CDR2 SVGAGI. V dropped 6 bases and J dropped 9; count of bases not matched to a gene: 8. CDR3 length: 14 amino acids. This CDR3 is CASSKGQGRVEQFF. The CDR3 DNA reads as TGTGCCAGCAGCAAGGGACAGGGGAGAGTTGAGCAGTTCTTC.

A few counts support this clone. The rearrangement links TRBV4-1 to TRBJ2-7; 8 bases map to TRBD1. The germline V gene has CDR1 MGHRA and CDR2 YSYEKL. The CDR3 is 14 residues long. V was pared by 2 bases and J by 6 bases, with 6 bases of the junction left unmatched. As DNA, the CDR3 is TGCGCCAGCAGCCAACCGACAGGGGCTCTCGAGCAGTACTTC. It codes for CASSQPTGALEQYF.

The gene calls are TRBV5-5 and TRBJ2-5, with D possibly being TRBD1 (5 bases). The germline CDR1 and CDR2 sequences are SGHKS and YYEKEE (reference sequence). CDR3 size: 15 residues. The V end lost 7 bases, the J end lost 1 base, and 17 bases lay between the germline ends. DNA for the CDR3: TGTGCCAGCGGTTGGACACCATCCCTCCAAGAGACCCAGTACTTC. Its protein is CASGWTPSLQETQYF.

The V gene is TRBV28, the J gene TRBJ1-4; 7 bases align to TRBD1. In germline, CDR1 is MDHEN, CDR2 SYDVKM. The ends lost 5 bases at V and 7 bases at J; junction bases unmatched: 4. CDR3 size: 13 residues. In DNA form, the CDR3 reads TGTGCCAGCAGTCGTGACAGGGCTGAAAAACTGTTTTTT. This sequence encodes CASSRDRAEKLFF.

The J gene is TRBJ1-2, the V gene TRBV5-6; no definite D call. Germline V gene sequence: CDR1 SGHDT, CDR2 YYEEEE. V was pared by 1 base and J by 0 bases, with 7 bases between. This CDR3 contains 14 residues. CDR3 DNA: TGTGCCAGCAGCTTGACAGTAACTAACTATGGCTACACCTTC. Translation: CASSLTVTNYGYTF.

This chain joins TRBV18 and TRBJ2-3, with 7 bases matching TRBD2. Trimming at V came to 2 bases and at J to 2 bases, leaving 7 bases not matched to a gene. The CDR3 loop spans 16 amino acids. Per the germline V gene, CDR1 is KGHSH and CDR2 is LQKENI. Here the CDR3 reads CASSPAGVEDTDTQYF. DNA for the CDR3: TGTGCCAGCTCACCAGCGGGAGTGGAGGACACAGATACGCAGTATTTT.

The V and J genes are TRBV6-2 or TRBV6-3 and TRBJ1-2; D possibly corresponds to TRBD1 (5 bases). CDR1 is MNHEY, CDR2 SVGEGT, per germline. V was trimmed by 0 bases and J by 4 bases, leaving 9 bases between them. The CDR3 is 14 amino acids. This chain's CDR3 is CASSYSLTVYGYTF. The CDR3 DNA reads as TGTGCCAGCAGTTACTCGTTGACAGTCTATGGCTACACCTTC.

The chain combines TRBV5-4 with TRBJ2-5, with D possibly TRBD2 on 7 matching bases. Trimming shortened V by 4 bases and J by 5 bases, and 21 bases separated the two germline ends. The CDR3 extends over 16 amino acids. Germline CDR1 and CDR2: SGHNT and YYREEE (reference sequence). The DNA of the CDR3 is TGTGCCAGCAGCCAAGGGAGGGGGATTGTGGTGGAGACCCAGTACTTC. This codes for CASSQGRGIVVETQYF.

CDR3 bases: TGCGCCAGCACCCTCGGAGTGGGACAGGACTCCTACGAGCAGTACTTC. Its protein is CASTLGVGQDSYEQYF. The chain employs TRBV5-1 and TRBJ2-7; TRBD1 matches at 8 bases. The CDR3 extends over 16 amino acids. V gave up 6 bases and J gave up 0 bases; unmatched junction bases: 11. Germline assignment: CDR1 SGHRS and CDR2 YFSETQ.